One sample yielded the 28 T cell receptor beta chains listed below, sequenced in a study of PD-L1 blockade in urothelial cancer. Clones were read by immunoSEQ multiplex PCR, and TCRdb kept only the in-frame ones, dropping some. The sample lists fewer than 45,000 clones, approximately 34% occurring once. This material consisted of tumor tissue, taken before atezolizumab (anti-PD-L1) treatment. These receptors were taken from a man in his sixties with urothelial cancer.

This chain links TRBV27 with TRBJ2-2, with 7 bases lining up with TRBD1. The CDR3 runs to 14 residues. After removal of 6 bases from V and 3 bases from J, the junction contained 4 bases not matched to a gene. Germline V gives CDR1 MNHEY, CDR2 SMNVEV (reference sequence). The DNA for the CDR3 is TGTGCCAGCAGGAGAGACAGGGACACCGGGGAGCTGTTTTTT. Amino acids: CASRRDRDTGELFF.

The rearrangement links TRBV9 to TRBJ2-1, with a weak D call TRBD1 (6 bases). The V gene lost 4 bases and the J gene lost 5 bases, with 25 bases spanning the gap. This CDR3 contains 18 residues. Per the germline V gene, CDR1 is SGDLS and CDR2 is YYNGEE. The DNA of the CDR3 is TGTGCCAGCAGCCCTAGCCCACAGGGATTCGCGGGCGACAATGAGCAGTTCTTC. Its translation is CASSPSPQGFAGDNEQFF.

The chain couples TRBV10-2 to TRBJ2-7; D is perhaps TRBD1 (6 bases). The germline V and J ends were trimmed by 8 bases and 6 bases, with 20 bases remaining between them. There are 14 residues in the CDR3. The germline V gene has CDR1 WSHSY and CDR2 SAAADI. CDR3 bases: TGCGCCAGCGGAAACAGGGAAGGCTTGGGCGAGCAGTACTTC. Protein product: CASGNREGLGEQYF.

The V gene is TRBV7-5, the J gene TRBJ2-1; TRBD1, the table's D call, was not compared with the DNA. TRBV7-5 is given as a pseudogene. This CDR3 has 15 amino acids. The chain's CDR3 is CASSATGGALDEQFF. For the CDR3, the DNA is TGTGCCAGCAGCGCAACAGGGGGCGCTCTCGATGAGCAGTTCTTC.

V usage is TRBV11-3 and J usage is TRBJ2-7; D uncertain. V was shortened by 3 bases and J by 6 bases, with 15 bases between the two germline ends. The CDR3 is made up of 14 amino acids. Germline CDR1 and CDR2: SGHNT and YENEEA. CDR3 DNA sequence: TGTGCCAGCAGCTTCCTTAATAGGGCCTCCGAGCAGTACTTC. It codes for CASSFLNRASEQYF.

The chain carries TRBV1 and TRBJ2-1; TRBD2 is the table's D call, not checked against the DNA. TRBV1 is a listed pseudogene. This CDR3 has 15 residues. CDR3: CASSQLGLVYNEQFF. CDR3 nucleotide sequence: TGCGCCAGCAGCCAATTGGGACTAGTCTACAATGAGCAGTTCTTC.

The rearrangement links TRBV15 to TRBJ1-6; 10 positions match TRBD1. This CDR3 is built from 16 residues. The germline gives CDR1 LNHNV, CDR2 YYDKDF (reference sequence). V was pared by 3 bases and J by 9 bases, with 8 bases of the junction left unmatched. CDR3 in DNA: TGTGCCACCAGCAGTGGAACCGGGACAGGGGTTTCACCCCTCCACTTT. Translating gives CATSSGTGTGVSPLHF.

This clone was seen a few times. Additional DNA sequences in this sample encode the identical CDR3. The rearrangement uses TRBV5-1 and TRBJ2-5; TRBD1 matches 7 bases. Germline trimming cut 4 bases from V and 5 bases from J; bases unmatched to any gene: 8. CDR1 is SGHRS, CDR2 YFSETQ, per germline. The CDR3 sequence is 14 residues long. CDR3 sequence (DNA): TGCGCCAGCAGCCGACGAGGGGGCGAGGAGACCCAGTACTTC. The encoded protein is CASSRRGGEETQYF.

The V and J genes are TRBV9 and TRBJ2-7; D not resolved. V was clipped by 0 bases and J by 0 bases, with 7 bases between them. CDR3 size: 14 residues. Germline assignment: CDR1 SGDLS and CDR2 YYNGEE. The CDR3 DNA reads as TGTGCCAGCAGCGTAGGGGATTCCTCCTACGAGCAGTACTTC. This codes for CASSVGDSSYEQYF.

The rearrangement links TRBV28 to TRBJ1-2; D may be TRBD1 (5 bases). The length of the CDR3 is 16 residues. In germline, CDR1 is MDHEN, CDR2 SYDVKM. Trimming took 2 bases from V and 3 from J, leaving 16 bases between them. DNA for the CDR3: TGTGCCAGCAGTTTAGAGGCTCAGGGATATTACTATGGCTACACCTTC. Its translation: CASSLEAQGYYYGYTF.

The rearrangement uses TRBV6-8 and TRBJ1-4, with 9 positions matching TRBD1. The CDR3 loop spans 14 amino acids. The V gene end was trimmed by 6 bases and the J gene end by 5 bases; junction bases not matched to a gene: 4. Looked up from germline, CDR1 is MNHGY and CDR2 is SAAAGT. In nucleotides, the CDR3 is TGTGCCAGCAGAACCGGGACAGGGAATGAAAAACTGTTTTTT. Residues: CASRTGTGNEKLFF.

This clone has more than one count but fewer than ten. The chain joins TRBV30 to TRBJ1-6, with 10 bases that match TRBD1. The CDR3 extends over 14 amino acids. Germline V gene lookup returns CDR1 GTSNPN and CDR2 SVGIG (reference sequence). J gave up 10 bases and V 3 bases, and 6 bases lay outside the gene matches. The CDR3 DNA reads TGTGCCTGGAGGGGACAGGGGCCTAGGTCACCCCTCCACTTT. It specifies CAWRGQGPRSPLHF.

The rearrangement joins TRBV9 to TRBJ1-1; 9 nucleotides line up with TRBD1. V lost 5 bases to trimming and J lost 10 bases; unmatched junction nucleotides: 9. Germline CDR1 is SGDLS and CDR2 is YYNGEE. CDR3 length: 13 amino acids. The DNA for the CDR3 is TGTGCCAGCAGGACAGAAGGACAGGGGAGAGCTTTCTTT. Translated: CASRTEGQGRAFF.

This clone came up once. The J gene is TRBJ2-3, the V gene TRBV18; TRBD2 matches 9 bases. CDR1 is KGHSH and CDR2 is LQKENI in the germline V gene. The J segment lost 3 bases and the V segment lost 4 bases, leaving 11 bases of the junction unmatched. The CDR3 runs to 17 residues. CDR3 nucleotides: TGTGCCAGCTCACAAACCGGAAGCGGGGGGTCTACAGATACGCAGTATTTT. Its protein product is CASSQTGSGGSTDTQYF.

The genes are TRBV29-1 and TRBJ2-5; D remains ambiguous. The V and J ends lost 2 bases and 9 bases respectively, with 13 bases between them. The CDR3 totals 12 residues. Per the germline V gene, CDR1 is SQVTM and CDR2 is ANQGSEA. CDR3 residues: CSVELMATPQYF. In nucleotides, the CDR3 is TGCAGCGTTGAACTCATGGCGACCCCCCAGTACTTC.

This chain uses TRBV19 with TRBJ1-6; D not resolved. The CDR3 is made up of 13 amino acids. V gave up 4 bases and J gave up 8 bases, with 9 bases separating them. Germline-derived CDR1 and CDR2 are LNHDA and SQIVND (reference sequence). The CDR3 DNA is TGTGCCAGTAGTAGGTCGGGTGATTCACCCCTCCACTTT. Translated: CASSRSGDSPLHF.

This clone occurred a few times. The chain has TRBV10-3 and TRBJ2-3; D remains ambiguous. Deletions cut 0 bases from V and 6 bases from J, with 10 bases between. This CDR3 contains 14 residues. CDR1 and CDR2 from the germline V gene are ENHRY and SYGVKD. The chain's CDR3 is CAISESFPGDTQYF. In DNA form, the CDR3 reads TGTGCCATCAGTGAGTCATTCCCCGGCGATACGCAGTATTTT.

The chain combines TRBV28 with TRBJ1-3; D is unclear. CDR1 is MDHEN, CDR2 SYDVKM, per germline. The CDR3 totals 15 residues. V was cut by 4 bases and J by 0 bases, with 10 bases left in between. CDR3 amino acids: CASSSSEGSGNTIYF. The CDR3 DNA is TGTGCCAGCAGTTCTTCCGAGGGCTCTGGAAACACCATATATTTT.

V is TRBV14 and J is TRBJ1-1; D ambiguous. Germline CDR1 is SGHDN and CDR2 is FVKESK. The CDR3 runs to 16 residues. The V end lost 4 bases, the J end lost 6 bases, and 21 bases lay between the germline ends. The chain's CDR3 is CASSLLAGSRMAEAFF. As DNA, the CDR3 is TGTGCCAGCAGCCTTTTGGCTGGCAGTCGTATGGCTGAAGCTTTCTTT. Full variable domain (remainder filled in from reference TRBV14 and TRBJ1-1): EAGVTQFPSHSVIEKGQTVTLRCDPISGHDNLYWYRRVMGKEIKFLLHFVKESKQDESGMPNNRFLAERTGGTYSTLKVQPAELEDSGVYFCASSLLAGSRMAEAFFGQGTRLTVV.

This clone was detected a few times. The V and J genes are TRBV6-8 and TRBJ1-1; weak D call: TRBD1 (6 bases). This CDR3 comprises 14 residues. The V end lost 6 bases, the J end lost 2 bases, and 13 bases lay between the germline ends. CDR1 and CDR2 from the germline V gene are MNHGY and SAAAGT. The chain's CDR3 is CASREQGSNTEAFF. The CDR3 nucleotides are TGTGCCAGCAGGGAACAGGGAAGTAACACTGAAGCTTTCTTT.

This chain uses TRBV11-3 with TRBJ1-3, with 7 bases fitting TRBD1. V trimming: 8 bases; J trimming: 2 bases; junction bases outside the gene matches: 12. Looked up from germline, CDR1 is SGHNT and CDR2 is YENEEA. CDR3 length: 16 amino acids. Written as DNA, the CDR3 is TGTGCCAGCGCAAGGGGGCAGTTGGCTACTGGAAACACCATATATTTT. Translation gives CASARGQLATGNTIYF.

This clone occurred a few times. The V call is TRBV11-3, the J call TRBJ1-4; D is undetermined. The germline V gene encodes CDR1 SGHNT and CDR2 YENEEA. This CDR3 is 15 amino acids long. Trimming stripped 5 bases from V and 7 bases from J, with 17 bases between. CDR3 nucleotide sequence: TGTGCCAGCAGCGGAGCAGGAGGGCGGGGTGAAAAACTGTTTTTT. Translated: CASSGAGGRGEKLFF.

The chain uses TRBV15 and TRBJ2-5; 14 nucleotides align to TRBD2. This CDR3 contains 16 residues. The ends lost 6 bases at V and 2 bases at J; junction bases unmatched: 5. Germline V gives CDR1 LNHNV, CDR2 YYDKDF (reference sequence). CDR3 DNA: TGTGCCACCAGGGGACTAGCGGGAGTGGGACAAGAGACCCAGTACTTC. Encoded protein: CATRGLAGVGQETQYF.

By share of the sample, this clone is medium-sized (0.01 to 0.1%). The DNA for the CDR3 is TGTGCCAGCAGTCCCGCGACAGGGGCTAAGCAGTACTTC. This sequence encodes CASSPATGAKQYF. The chain carries TRBV28 and TRBJ2-7, with 8 bases matching TRBD1. The CDR3 contains 13 residues. V was pared by 5 bases and J by 8 bases, with 8 bases of the junction left unmatched. Germline V lookup: CDR1 MDHEN, CDR2 SYDVKM.

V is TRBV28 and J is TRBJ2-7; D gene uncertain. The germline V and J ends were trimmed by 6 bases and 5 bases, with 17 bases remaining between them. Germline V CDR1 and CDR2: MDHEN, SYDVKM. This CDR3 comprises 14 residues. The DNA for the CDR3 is TGTGCCAGCAGACCCCCGACGGGCAGTAACGAGCAGTACTTC. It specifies CASRPPTGSNEQYF.

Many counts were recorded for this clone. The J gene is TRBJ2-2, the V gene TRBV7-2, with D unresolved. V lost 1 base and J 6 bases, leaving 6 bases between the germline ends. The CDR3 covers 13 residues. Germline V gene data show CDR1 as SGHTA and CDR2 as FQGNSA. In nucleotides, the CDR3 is TGTGCCAGCAGCTTAGTGTTGCCCGGGGAGCTGTTTTTT. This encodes CASSLVLPGELFF.

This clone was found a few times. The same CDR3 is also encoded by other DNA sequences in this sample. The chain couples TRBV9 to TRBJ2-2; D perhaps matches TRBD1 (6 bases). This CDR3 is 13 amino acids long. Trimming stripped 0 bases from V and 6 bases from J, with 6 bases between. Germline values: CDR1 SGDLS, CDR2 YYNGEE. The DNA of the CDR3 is TGTGCCAGCAGCGTAGAGGGGGCCGGGGAGCTGTTTTTT. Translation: CASSVEGAGELFF. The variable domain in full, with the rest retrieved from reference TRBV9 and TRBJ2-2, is DSGVTQTPKHLITATGQRVTLRCSPRSGDLSVYWYQQSLDQGLQFLIQYYNGEERAKGNILERFSAQQFPDLHSELNLSSLELGDSALYFCASSVEGAGELFFGEGSRLTVL.

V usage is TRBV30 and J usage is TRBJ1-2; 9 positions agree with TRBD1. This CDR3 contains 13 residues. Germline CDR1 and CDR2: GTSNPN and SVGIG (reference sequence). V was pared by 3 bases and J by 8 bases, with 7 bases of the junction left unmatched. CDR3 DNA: TGTGCCTGGAGGTTGGGACAGGGTGGAGGCTACACCTTC. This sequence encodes CAWRLGQGGGYTF.